Below are 19 T cell receptor beta chains sequenced from a single sample in a study of blood T cell repertoires in COVID-19. Profiling relied on immunoSEQ multiplex PCR, and the TCRdb table lists in-frame clones only, not all of them. The sample lists some 220,000 clones, 80% occurring once. Material: peripheral blood. Source of these receptors: a human donor in a cohort sampled during active COVID-19.

The chain employs TRBV19 and TRBJ1-1, with 8 bases matching TRBD1. With 7 bases clipped from V and 0 bases from J, the junction kept 4 bases outside the gene matches. Germline CDR1 and CDR2: LNHDA and SQIVND (reference sequence). The CDR3 is made up of 14 amino acids. CDR3 region: CASTVGQVNTEAFF. The CDR3 DNA reads TGTGCCAGTACCGTGGGACAGGTGAACACTGAAGCTTTCTTT. Filled out from reference TRBV19 and TRBJ1-1, the complete variable domain reads DGGITQSPKYLFRKEGQNVTLSCEQNLNHDAMYWYRQDPGQGLRLIYYSQIVNDFQKGDIAEGYSVSREKKESFPLTVTSAQKNPTAFYLCASTVGQVNTEAFFGQGTRLTVV.

The rearrangement links TRBV5-1 to TRBJ1-5; 7 nucleotides align to TRBD1. Trimming cost V 3 bases and J 2 bases; bases outside gene matches: 5. This CDR3 spans 15 amino acids. Germline V gene data show CDR1 as SGHRS and CDR2 as YFSETQ. The CDR3 spells CASSSEGTGNQPQHF. The CDR3 DNA sequence: TGCGCCAGCAGCTCAGAAGGGACAGGCAATCAGCCCCAGCATTTT.

Remarks on this clone: The same CDR3 arises from other DNA sequences in this sample as well. J is TRBJ1-2 and V is TRBV28; the match to TRBD1 covers 8 bases. Trimming took 3 bases from V and 4 from J; bases not matched to a gene: 1. Germline loops: CDR1 MDHEN, CDR2 SYDVKM. The CDR3 is made up of 13 amino acids. The CDR3 sequence is CASSFTGGYGYTF. For the CDR3, the DNA is TGTGCCAGCAGTTTCACAGGGGGCTATGGCTACACCTTC.

This clone was found many times. J is TRBJ1-2 and V is TRBV3-1 (or the pseudogene TRBV3-2); D gene unclear. The V gene lost 1 base and the J gene lost 2 bases, with 20 bases spanning the gap. The CDR3 is 18 residues long. The germline V gene has CDR1 LGHDT and CDR2 YNNKEL (reference sequence). The CDR3 protein is CASSQGRFGVSRNYGYTF. The CDR3 bases are TGTGCCAGCAGCCAAGGGAGGTTCGGGGTCTCGCGGAACTATGGCTACACCTTC.

The chain recombines TRBV18 with TRBJ1-1; 7 nucleotides line up with TRBD1. CDR1 KGHSH and CDR2 LQKENI come from the germline V gene. J lost 3 bases, V lost 1 base, and 5 bases had no gene match. This CDR3 spans 15 amino acids. CDR3 coding DNA: TGTGCCAGCTCACCACAACCGGGACAGCACACTGAAGCTTTCTTT. Its protein product is CASSPQPGQHTEAFF. The complete variable domain, with remaining parts taken from reference TRBV18 and TRBJ1-1, reads NAGVMQNPRHLVRRRGQEARLRCSPMKGHSHVYWYRQLPEEGLKFMVYLQKENIIDESGMPKERFSAEFPKEGPSILRIQQVVRGDSAAYFCASSPQPGQHTEAFFGQGTRLTVV.

This clone was picked up a small number of times. Other DNA sequences from this sample encode an identical CDR3 as well. The V call is TRBV3-1 (or the pseudogene TRBV3-2), the J call TRBJ1-2; D perhaps matches TRBD1 (6 bases). This CDR3 comprises 15 residues. V lost 0 bases, J lost 0 bases, and 8 bases lay in between. Germline V gene sequence: CDR1 LGHDT, CDR2 YNNKEL (reference sequence). CDR3 nucleotide sequence: TGTGCCAGCAGCCAAGAGGGGGCGGCTAACTATGGCTACACCTTC. Its protein product is CASSQEGAANYGYTF.

This chain connects TRBV18 to TRBJ1-5, with 7 bases aligning to TRBD1. This CDR3 comprises 14 residues. Germline V gives CDR1 KGHSH, CDR2 LQKENI. V lost 4 bases and J lost 5; bases outside the gene matches: 5. The DNA for the CDR3 is TGTGCCAGCTCACTGGTCGGACAGGATCAGCCCCAGCATTTT. Amino acid sequence: CASSLVGQDQPQHF.

V is TRBV27 and J is TRBJ1-1, with D perhaps matching TRBD1 (6 bases). Germline V gene data show CDR1 as MNHEY and CDR2 as SMNVEV (reference sequence). The CDR3 covers 16 residues. Trimming stripped 2 bases from V and 4 bases from J, with 17 bases between. The CDR3 DNA is TGTGCCAGCAGTTTACGCTTTACAGGGTTGGGCACTGAAGCTTTCTTT. It encodes CASSLRFTGLGTEAFF.

This chain connects TRBV11-3 to TRBJ2-2; D possibly corresponds to TRBD1 (6 bases). Germline V CDR1 and CDR2: SGHNT, YENEEA. This CDR3 contains 15 residues. V lost 5 bases, J lost 5 bases, and 15 bases lay in between. The CDR3 DNA is TGTGCCAGCAGCCCAGGGGCATCCAGAACCGGGGAGCTGTTTTTT. Translating gives CASSPGASRTGELFF.

The chain combines TRBV19 with TRBJ2-5; the match to TRBD2 covers 10 bases. The CDR3 loop spans 17 amino acids. The J segment lost 5 bases and the V segment lost 4 bases, leaving 13 bases of the junction unmatched. Germline values: CDR1 LNHDA, CDR2 SQIVND (reference sequence). CDR3 in amino acids: CASSKRSLAGAWETQYF. For the CDR3, the DNA is TGTGCCAGTAGTAAGAGGTCCCTAGCGGGGGCCTGGGAGACCCAGTACTTC.

The rearrangement joins TRBV28 to TRBJ1-5; D is undetermined. Germline V gene data show CDR1 as MDHEN and CDR2 as SYDVKM. V lost 6 bases, J lost 8 bases, and 11 bases lay in between. CDR3 length: 12 amino acids. CDR3 residues: CASREGNEPQHF. Here the CDR3 DNA reads TGTGCCAGCAGGGAGGGTAACGAGCCCCAGCATTTT.

This clone was detected only once. The V gene is TRBV28, the J gene TRBJ2-5; 13 positions agree with TRBD2. Germline CDR1 MDHEN, CDR2 SYDVKM. The V and J ends lost 4 bases and 6 bases, in that order; junction bases with no gene match: 8. This CDR3 comprises 16 residues. CDR3: CASSSWTSGRAKTQYF. Written as DNA, the CDR3 is TGTGCCAGCAGTTCCTGGACTAGCGGGAGAGCTAAGACCCAGTACTTC. The whole variable domain, filled in from reference TRBV28 and TRBJ2-5, reads DVKVTQSSRYLVKRTGEKVFLECVQDMDHENMFWYRQDPGLGLRLIYFSYDVKMKEKGDIPEGYSVSREKKERFSLILESASTNQTSMYLCASSSWTSGRAKTQYFGPGTRLLVL.

This chain links TRBV28 with TRBJ1-6; the match to TRBD1 covers 7 bases. Per the germline V gene, CDR1 is MDHEN and CDR2 is SYDVKM. The CDR3 sequence is 14 residues long. V was clipped by 3 bases and J by 8 bases; unmatched bases: 4. The CDR3 is CASSFEDRYSPLHF. The CDR3 region has the DNA TGTGCCAGCAGTTTCGAGGACAGGTATTCACCCCTCCACTTT.

The V call is TRBV14, the J call TRBJ1-2; D may be TRBD1 (5 bases). The V end was cut by 0 bases, the J end by 4 bases, with 9 bases between. The germline V gene encodes CDR1 SGHDN and CDR2 FVKESK. The CDR3 has 14 amino acids. The CDR3: CASSQDGHLYGYTF. Written as DNA, the CDR3 is TGTGCCAGCAGCCAAGATGGACACCTCTATGGCTACACCTTC.

The J gene is TRBJ1-2, the V gene TRBV27; maybe TRBD1 (6 bases). The CDR3 runs 18 residues. Trimming pared 4 bases from V and 3 bases from J, leaving 24 bases between. Germline assignment: CDR1 MNHEY and CDR2 SMNVEV (reference sequence). CDR3 amino acids: CASSSAGRGRGADYGYTF. The DNA for the CDR3 is TGTGCCAGCAGTTCCGCTGGCAGGGGCCGAGGAGCGGACTATGGCTACACCTTC.

The chain has TRBV5-1 and TRBJ2-1; tentatively, D is TRBD2 (6 bases). V lost 4 bases and J 2 bases, leaving 16 bases between the germline ends. This CDR3 contains 16 residues. Looked up from germline, CDR1 is SGHRS and CDR2 is YFSETQ. The CDR3 sequence: CASSASWGDAYNEQFF. CDR3 nucleotide sequence: TGCGCCAGCAGCGCGTCGTGGGGGGACGCCTACAATGAGCAGTTCTTC.

This clone was detected only once. This chain uses TRBV7-8 with TRBJ2-3, with a weak D call TRBD2 (6 bases). The V end was cut by 1 base, the J end by 3 bases, with 11 bases between. Germline CDR1 and CDR2: SGHVS and FQNEAQ. The CDR3 is 15 residues long. This chain's CDR3 is CASSLVGSWTDTQYF. For the CDR3, the DNA is TGTGCCAGCAGCTTAGTCGGGAGTTGGACAGATACGCAGTATTTT.

The V gene is TRBV5-1, the J gene TRBJ2-1; the match to TRBD1 covers 7 bases. Germline-derived CDR1 and CDR2 are SGHRS and YFSETQ. This CDR3 spans 16 amino acids. V dropped 3 bases and J dropped 5; count of bases not matched to a gene: 11. CDR3 loop: CASSSNSGTADNEQFF. CDR3 bases: TGCGCCAGCAGCTCAAATTCCGGGACAGCGGACAATGAGCAGTTCTTC.

V and J are TRBV12-3 or TRBV12-4 and TRBJ1-1; D is possibly TRBD1 (6 bases). The CDR3 runs 13 residues. Trimming removed 7 bases at V and 3 bases at J, with 12 bases between. CDR3 DNA sequence: TGTGCCAGCAATTACAGGGAGTACACTGAAGCTTTCTTT. It translates to CASNYREYTEAFF.